Sequencing of this T cell receptor beta chain was carried out in a study of T cells in localized non-small cell lung cancer. Overall study results and limits: Paired adjacent lung recovered a median approximately 62 of the top 100 tumor clones. Clonality peaked in uninvolved adjacent lung rather than tumor.

The method was immunoSEQ multiplex PCR; TCRdb's version includes in-frame clones alone and lacks a portion of them. The profile shows 2,600 or so clones, around 38% of them singletons. Each adjacent lung sample was taken at least 2 cm from the tumor margin and was free of atypia. To note about this clone: Its target is unknown.

Trimming took 10 bases from V and 2 from J, leaving 9 bases between them. This CDR3 is 12 amino acids long. The V gene's germline CDR1 is LNHDA and CDR2 SQIVND (reference sequence). This sample comprised normal lung tissue next to the tumor, obtained before any cancer treatment. This TCR was sampled from a man aged 35 to 69 with stage II lung adenocarcinoma. This sequence joins TRBV19 and TRBJ1-5, with unresolved D. This CDR3 is CATTEGNQPQHF. Here the CDR3 DNA reads TGTGCCACCACGGAGGGCAATCAGCCCCAGCATTTT.